This T cell receptor (beta chain) was found in a study of CD8 T cells in Susac syndrome. With random hexamers, 0.5 to 1 ug RNA was reverse transcribed. The method of amplification for TCR beta CDR3 was immunoSEQ multiplex PCR, covering 54 Vbeta and 13 Jbeta. TCRdb fed the immunoSEQ multiplex PCR reads into MiXCR, producing one record per CDR3 protein. Of about 94,000 distinct CDR3 sequences listed, roughly 94% are singletons. From blood CD8+ and CD4+ T cells, the TCR beta chain was sequenced. The trim removed 4 bases at V and 7 bases at J, leaving 9 bases unmatched. Germline-derived CDR1 and CDR2 are LGHDT and YNNKEL (reference sequence). The CDR3 contains 14 residues.

This TCR derives from a human donor with Susac syndrome. The sample consisted of CD4+ T cells from PBMCs. This chain links TRBV3-1 with TRBJ2-5, with TRBD1 matching 7 bases. CDR3 protein: CASSPDRVGVTQYF. The CDR3 region has the DNA TGTGCCAGCAGCCCCGACAGGGTGGGGGTGACCCAGTACTTC.